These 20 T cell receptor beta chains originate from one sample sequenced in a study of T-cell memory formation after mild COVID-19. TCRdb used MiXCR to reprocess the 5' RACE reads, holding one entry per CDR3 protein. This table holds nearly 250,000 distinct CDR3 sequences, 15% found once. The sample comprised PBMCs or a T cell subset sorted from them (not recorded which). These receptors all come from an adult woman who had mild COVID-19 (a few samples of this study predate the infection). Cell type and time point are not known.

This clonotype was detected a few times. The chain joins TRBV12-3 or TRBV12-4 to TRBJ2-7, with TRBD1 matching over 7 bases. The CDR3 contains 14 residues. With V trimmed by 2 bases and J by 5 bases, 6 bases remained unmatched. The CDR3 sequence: CASSLRTGPNEQYF. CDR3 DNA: TGTGCCAGCAGTTTACGGACAGGCCCCAACGAGCAGTACTTC.

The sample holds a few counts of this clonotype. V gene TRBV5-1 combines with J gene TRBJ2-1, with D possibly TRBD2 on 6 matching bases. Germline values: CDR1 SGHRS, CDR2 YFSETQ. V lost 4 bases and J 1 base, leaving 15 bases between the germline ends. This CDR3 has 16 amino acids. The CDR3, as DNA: TGCGCCAGCAGCGCCACACCCGGGGGTTCCTACAATGAGCAGTTCTTC. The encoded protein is CASSATPGGSYNEQFF.

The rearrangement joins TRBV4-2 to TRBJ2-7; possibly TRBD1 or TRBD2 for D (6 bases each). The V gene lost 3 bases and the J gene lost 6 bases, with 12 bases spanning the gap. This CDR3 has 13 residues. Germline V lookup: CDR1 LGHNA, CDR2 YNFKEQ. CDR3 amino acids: CASSQEGDREQYV. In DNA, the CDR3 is TGTGCCAGCAGCCAGGAGGGGGACCGCGAGCAGTACGTC.

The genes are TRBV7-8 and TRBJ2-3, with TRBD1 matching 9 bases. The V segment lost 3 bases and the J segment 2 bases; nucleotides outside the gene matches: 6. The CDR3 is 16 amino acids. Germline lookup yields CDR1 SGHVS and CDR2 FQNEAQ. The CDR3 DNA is TGTGCCAGCAGCTTTTTCGGACAGGGGTCCACAGATACGCAGTATTTT. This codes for CASSFFGQGSTDTQYF.

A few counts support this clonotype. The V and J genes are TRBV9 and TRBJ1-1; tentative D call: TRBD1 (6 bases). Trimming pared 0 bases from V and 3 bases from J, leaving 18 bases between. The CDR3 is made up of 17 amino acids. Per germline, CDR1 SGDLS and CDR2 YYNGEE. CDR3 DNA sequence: TGTGCCAGCAGCGTAGGGCGGAAAGGGGGTGGTGACACTGAAGCTTTCTTT. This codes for CASSVGRKGGGDTEAFF.

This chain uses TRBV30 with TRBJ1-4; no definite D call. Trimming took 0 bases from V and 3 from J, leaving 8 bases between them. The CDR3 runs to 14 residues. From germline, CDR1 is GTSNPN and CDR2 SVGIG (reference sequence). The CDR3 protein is CAWSVTGANEKLFF. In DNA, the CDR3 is TGTGCCTGGAGTGTGACTGGGGCTAATGAAAAACTGTTTTTT.

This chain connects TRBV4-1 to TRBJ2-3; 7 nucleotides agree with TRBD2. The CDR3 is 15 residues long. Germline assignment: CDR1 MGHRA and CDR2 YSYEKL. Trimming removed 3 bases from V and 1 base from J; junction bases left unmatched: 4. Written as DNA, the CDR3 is TGCGCCAGCAGCCAGAGGACTAGGGGCACAGATACGCAGTATTTT. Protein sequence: CASSQRTRGTDTQYF.

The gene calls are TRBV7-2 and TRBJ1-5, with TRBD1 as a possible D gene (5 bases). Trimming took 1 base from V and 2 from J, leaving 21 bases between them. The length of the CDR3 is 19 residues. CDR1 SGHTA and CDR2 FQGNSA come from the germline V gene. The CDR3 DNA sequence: TGTGCCAGCAGCTTAGTGTTCATCTCCAGGGTGGGGGGCAATCAGCCCCAGCATTTT. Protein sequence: CASSLVFISRVGGNQPQHF. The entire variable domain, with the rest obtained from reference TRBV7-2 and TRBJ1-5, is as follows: GAGVSQSPSNKVTEKGKDVELRCDPISGHTALYWYRQSLGQGLEFLIYFQGNSAPDKSGLPSDRFSAERTGGSVSTLTIQRTQQEDSAVYLCASSLVFISRVGGNQPQHFGDGTRLSIL.

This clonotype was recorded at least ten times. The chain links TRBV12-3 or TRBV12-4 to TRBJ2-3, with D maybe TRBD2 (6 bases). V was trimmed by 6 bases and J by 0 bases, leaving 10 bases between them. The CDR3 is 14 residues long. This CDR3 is CASRRGASTDTQYF. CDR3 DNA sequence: TGTGCCAGCAGGCGGGGTGCCAGCACAGATACGCAGTATTTT.

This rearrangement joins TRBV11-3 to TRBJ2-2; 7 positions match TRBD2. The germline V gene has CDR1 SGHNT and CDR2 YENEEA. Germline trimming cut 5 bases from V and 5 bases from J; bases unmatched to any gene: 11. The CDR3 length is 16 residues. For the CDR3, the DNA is TGTGCCAGCAGCGGGACGGGGAGGGAGCGGACCGGGGAGCTGTTTTTT. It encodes CASSGTGRERTGELFF.

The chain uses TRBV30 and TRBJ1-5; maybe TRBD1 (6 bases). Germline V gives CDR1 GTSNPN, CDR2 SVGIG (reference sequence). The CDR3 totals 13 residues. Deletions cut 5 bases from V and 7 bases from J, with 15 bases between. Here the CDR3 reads CAWAESDSQPQHF. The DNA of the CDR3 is TGTGCCTGGGCTGAATCGGACAGCCAGCCCCAGCATTTT.

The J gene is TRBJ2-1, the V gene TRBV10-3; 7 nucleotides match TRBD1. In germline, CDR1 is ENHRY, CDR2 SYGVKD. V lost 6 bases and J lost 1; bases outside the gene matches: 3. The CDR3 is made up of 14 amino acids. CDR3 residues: CAISGQESYNEQFF. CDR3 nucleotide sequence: TGTGCCATCAGCGGACAGGAGTCCTACAATGAGCAGTTCTTC.

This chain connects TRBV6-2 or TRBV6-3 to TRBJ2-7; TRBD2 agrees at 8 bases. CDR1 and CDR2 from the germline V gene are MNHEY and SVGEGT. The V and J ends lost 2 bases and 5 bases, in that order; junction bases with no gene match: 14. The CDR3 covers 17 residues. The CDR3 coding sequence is TGTGCCAGCAGTTACGGTGGGCCCGGGGGGGCGAGGAACGAGCAGTACTTC. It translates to CASSYGGPGGARNEQYF.

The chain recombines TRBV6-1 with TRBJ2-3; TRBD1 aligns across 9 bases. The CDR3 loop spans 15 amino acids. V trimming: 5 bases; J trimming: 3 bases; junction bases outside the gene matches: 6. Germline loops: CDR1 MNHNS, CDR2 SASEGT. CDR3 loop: CASSTRQGVTDTQYF. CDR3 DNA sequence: TGTGCCAGCAGTACCAGACAGGGGGTAACAGATACGCAGTATTTT.

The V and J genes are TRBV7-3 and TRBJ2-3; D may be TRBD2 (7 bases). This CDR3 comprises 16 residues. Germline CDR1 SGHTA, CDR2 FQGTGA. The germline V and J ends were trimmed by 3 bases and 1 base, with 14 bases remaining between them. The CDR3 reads CASSFAPGGRTDTQYF. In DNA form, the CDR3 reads TGTGCCAGCAGCTTCGCCCCGGGGGGCCGCACAGATACGCAGTATTTT. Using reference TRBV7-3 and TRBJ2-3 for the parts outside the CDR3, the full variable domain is GAGVSQTPSNKVTEKGKYVELRCDPISGHTALYWYRQSLGQGPEFLIYFQGTGAADDSGLPNDRFFAVRPEGSVSTLKIQRTERGDSAVYLCASSFAPGGRTDTQYFGPGTRLTVL.

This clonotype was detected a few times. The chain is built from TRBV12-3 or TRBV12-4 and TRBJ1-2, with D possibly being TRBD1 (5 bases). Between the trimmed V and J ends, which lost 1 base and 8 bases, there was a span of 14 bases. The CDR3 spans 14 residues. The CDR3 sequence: CASSLGRTLAGYTF. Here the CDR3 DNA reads TGTGCCAGCAGTTTAGGGAGGACACTGGCCGGCTACACCTTC.

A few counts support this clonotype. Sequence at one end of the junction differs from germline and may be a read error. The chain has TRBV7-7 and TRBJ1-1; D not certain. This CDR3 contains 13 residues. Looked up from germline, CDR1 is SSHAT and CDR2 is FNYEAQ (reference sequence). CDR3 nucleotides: TGTGCTAGCAGCTCGGCAGCGAACACTGAAGCTTTCTTT. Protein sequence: CASSSAANTEAFF.

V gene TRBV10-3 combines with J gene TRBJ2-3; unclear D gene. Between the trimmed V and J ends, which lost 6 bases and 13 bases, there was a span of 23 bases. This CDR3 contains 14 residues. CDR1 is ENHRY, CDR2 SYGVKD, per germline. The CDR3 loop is CAISGDSLSKGKYF. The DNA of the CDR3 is TGTGCCATCAGCGGAGACTCCCTCTCAAAGGGCAAGTATTTT.

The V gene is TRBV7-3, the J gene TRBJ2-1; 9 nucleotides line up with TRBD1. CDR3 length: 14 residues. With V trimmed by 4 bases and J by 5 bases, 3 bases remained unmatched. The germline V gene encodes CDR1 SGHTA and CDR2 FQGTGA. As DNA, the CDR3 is TGTGCCAGCAGCTCCGGACAGGGGAACAATGAGCAGTTCTTC. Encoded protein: CASSSGQGNNEQFF.

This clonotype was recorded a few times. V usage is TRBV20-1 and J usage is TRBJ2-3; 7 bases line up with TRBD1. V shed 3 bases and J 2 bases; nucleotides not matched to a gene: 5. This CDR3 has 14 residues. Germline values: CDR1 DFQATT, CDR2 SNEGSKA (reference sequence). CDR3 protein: CSARRTGNTDTQYF. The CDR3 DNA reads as TGCAGTGCTAGGAGGACAGGAAACACAGATACGCAGTATTTT.